This TCR beta chain was captured by sequencing in a study of siplizumab effects on memory and regulatory T cells. Findings of the study overall: With siplizumab, Treg-derived clones averaged roughly 69% of mappable alloreactive CD4+ clones, versus less than 35% in controls.

In the case of this clone: What it recognizes is unknown.

CDR3 length: 18 amino acids. The V gene's germline CDR1 is SGHTA and CDR2 FQGTGA. Trimming at V came to 4 bases and at J to 2 bases, leaving 9 bases not matched to a gene. Method: immunoSEQ multiplex PCR; TCRdb's copy keeps in-frame clones and lacks some. The repertoire consists of approximately 100,000 clones, with 85% to 95% occurring once and the leading ten covering around 13%. The rearrangement joins TRBV7-3 to TRBJ2-3; the match to TRBD2 covers 13 bases. The sequence was obtained from a human donor in good health. Source material: non-Treg CD4+ T cells sorted from blood. The CDR3 protein is CASSSIPGLAGNTDTQYF. In DNA, the CDR3 is TGTGCCAGCAGCTCAATACCGGGACTAGCGGGAAACACAGATACGCAGTATTTT.